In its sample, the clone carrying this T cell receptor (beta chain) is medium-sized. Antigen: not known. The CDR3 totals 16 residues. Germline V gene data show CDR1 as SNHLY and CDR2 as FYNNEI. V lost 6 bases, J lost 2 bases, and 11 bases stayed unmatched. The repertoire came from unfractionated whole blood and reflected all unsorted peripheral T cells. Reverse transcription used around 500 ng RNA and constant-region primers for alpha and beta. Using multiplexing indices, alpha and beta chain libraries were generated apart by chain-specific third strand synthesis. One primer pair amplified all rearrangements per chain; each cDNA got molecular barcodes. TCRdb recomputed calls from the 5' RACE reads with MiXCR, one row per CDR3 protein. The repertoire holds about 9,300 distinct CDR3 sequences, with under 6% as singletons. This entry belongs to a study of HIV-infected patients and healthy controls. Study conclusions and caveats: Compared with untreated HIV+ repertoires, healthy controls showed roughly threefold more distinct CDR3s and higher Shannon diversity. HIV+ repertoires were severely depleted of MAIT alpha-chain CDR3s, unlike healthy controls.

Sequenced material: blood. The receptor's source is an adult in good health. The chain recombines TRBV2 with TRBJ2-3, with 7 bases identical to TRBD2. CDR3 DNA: TGTGCCAGCAGCCGATTCCTAGCGGCAGTCACAGATACGCAGTATTTT. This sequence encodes CASSRFLAAVTDTQYF.